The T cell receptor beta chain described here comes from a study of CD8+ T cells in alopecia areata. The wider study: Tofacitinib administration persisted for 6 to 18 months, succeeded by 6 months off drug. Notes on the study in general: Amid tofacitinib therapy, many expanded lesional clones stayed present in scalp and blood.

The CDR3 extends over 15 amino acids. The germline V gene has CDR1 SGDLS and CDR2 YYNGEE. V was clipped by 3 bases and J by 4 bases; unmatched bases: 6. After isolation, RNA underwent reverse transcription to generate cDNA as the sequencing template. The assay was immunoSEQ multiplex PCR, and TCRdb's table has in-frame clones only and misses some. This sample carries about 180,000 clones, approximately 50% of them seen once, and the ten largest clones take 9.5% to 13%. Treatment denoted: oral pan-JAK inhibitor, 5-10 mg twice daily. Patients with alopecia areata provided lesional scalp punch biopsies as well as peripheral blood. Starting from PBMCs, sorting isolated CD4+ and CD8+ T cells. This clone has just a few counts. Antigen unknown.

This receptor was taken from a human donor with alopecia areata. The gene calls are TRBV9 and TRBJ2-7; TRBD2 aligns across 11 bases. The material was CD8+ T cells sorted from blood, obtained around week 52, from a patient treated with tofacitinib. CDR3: CASSASGGNLYEQYF. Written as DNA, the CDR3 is TGTGCCAGCAGCGCTAGCGGGGGGAACCTTTACGAGCAGTACTTC. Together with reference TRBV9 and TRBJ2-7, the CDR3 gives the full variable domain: DSGVTQTPKHLITATGQRVTLRCSPRSGDLSVYWYQQSLDQGLQFLIQYYNGEERAKGNILERFSAQQFPDLHSELNLSSLELGDSALYFCASSASGGNLYEQYFGPGTRLTVT.